Included here is one TCR beta chain sequence, with context. The antigen is not known. Trimming at V came to 3 bases and at J to 7 bases, leaving 1 base not matched to a gene. This CDR3 spans 15 amino acids. CDR1 is SGHTA, CDR2 FQGTGA, per germline. The data originate from a study of OX40 agonist ivuxolimab in advanced cancers. In the study overall: The study gave patients intravenous ivuxolimab at 0.01 to 10 mg/kg every 2 weeks. The dose-escalation group included hepatocellular carcinoma, melanoma, renal cell carcinoma and head and neck cancer.

Study conclusions and caveats: There were, on average, more expanded clones in CD8+ T cells than in CD4+. CD4+ and CD8+ T cells in blood underwent clonal expansion by week 6 at 0.1 to 3.0 mg/kg.

Method: immunoSEQ multiplex PCR; TCRdb's copy keeps in-frame clones and lacks some. Seen here are 80,000 or so clones, roughly nine tenths observed once, and the top ten hold 8%. The sequence was obtained from an adult with an advanced solid tumor such as melanoma, head and neck, liver or kidney cancer. The specimen comprised CD4+ or CD8+ T cells sorted from blood, sampled in a trial of the OX40 agonist ivuxolimab. The rearrangement uses TRBV7-3 and TRBJ2-1, with 15 bases that match TRBD2. The CDR3 is CASSFGLAGGNEQFF. Written as DNA, the CDR3 is TGTGCCAGCAGCTTCGGACTAGCGGGAGGGAATGAGCAGTTCTTC.